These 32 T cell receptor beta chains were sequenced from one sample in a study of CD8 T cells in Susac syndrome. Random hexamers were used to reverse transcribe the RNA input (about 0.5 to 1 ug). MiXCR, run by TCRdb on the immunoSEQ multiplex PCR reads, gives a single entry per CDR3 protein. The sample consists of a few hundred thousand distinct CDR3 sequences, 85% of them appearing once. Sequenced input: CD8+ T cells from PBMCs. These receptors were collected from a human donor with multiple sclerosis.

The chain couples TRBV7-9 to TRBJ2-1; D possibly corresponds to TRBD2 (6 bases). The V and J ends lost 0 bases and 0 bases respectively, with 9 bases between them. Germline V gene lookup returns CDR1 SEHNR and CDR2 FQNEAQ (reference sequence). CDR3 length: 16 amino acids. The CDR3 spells CASSLAYGSSYNEQFF. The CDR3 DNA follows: TGTGCCAGCAGCTTAGCTTACGGGAGCTCCTACAATGAGCAGTTCTTC. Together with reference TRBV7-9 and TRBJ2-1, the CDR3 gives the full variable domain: DTGVSQNPRHKITKRGQNVTFRCDPISEHNRLYWYRQTLGQGPEFLTYFQNEAQLEKSRLLSDRFSAERPKGSFSTLEIQRTEQGDSAMYLCASSLAYGSSYNEQFFGPGTRLTVL.

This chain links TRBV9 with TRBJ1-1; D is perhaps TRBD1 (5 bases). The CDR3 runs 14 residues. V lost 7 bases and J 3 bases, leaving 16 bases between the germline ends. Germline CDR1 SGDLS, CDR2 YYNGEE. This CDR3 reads CASGGEGLDTEAFF. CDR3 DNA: TGTGCCAGCGGAGGGGAGGGTCTGGACACTGAAGCTTTCTTT.

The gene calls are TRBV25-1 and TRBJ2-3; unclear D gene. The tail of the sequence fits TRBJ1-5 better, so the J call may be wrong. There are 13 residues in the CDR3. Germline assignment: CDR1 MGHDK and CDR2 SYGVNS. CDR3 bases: TGTGCCCCTGGCCACGGGAGCACAGATACGCAGCATTTT. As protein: CAPGHGSTDTQHF.

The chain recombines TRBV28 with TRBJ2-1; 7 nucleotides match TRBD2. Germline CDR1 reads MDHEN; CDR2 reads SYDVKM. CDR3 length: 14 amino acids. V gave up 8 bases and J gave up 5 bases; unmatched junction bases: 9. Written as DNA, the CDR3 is TGTGCCAGCGGAGGCGGGAGTATGAACAATGAGCAGTTCTTC. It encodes CASGGGSMNNEQFF.

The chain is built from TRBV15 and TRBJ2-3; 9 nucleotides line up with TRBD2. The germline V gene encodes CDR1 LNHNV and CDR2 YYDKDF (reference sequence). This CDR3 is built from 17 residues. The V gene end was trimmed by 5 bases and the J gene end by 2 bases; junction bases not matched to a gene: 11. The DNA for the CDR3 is TGTGCCACCAGCGAATGGGTTAGCGGGAGAGTCACAGATACGCAGTATTTT. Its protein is CATSEWVSGRVTDTQYF.

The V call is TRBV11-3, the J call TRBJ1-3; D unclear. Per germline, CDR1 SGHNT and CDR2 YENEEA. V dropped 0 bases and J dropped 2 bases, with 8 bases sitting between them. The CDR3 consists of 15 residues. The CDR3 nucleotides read TGTGCCAGCAGCTTAGATTGGGGAACTGGAAACACCATATATTTT. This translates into CASSLDWGTGNTIYF.

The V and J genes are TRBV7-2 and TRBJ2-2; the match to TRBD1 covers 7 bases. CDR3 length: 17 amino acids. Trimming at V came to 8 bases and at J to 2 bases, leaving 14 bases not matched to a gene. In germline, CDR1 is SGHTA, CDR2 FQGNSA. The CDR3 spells CASPLVGTVSNTGELFF. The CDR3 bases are TGTGCCAGCCCCCTTGTCGGGACAGTAAGCAACACCGGGGAGCTGTTTTTT.

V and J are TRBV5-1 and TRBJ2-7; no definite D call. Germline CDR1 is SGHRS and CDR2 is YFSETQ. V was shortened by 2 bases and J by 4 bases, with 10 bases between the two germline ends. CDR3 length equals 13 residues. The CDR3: CASSLSSRYEQYF. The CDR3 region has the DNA TGCGCCAGCAGCTTATCTAGTAGGTACGAGCAGTACTTC.

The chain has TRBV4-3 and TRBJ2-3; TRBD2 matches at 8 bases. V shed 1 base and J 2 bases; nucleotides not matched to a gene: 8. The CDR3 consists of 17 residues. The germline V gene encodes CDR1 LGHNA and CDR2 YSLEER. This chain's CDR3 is CASSQVQAGEYTDTQYF. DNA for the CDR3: TGCGCCAGCAGCCAAGTACAAGCGGGGGAGTACACAGATACGCAGTATTTT.

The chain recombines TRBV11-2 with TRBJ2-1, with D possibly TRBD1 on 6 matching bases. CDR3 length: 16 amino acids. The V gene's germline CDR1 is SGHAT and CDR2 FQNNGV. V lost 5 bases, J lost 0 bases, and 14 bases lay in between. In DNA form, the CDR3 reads TGTGCCAGCAGCCCCGAGGGACAAAGCTCCTACAATGAGCAGTTCTTC. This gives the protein CASSPEGQSSYNEQFF.

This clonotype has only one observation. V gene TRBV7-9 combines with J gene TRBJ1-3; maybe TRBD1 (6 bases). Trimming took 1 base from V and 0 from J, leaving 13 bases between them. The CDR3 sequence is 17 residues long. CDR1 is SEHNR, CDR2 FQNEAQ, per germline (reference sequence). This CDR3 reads CASSLVGDIYSGNTIYF. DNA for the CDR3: TGTGCCAGCAGCTTAGTCGGGGACATCTACTCTGGAAACACCATATATTTT.

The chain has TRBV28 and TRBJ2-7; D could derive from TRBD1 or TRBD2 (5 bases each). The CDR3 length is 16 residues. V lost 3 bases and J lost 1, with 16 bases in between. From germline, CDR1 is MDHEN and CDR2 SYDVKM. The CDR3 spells CASSFWDPLYSYEQYF. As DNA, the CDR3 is TGTGCCAGCAGTTTCTGGGACCCACTTTATTCCTACGAGCAGTACTTC.

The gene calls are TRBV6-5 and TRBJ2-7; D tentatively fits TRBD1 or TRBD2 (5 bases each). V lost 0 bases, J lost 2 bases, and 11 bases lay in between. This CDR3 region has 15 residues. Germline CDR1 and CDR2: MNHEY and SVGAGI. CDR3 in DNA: TGTGCCAGCAGTTACTCCCGGGACGTCACCTACGAGCAGTACTTC. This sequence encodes CASSYSRDVTYEQYF.

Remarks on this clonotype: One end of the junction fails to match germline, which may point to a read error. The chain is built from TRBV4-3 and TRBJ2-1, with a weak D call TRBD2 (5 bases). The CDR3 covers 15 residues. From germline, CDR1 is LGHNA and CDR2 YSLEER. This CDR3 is CATGEESGSHNEQFF. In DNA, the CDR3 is TGCGCCACAGGTGAGGAGAGCGGCTCCCACAATGAGCAGTTCTTC.

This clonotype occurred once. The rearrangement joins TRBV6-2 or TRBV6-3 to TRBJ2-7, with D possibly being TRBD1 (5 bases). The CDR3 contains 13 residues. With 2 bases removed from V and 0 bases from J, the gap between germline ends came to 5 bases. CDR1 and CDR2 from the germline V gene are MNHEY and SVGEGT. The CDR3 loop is CASSYGHSYEQYF. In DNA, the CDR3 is TGTGCCAGCAGTTACGGACACTCCTACGAGCAGTACTTC.

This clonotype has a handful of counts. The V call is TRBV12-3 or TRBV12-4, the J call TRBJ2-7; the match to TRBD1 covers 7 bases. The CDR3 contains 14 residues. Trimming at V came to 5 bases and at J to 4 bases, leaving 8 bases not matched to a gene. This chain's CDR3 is CASSTTGVGYEQYF. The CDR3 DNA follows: TGTGCCAGCAGTACCACAGGGGTAGGGTACGAGCAGTACTTC.

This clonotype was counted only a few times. CDR3 DNA: TGTGCCAGCAGTTCTCCGGGACAGGGTTTCTACGAGCAGTACTTC. As protein: CASSSPGQGFYEQYF. The chain links TRBV5-6 to TRBJ2-7, with 9 bases identical to TRBD1. The ends lost 5 bases at V and 3 bases at J; junction bases unmatched: 9. The CDR3 sequence is 15 residues long. Germline CDR1 and CDR2: SGHDT and YYEEEE.

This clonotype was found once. CDR3 nucleotides: TGTGCCATCTCGGGCCCATGGAGGGGCAGTTCGGACACTGAAGCTTTCTTT. Translation gives CAISGPWRGSSDTEAFF. The chain combines TRBV7-9 with TRBJ1-1; TRBD1 is a possible D gene (5 bases). The CDR3 sequence is 17 residues long. Germline CDR1 SEHNR, CDR2 FQNEAQ (reference sequence). V was clipped by 10 bases and J by 3 bases, with 27 bases between them.

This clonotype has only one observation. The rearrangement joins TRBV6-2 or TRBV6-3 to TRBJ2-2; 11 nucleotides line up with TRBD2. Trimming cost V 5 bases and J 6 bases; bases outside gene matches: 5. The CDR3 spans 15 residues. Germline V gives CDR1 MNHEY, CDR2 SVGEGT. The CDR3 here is CASSLSGRAPGELFF. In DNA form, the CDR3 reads TGTGCCAGCAGTCTTAGCGGGAGGGCCCCCGGGGAGCTGTTTTTT.

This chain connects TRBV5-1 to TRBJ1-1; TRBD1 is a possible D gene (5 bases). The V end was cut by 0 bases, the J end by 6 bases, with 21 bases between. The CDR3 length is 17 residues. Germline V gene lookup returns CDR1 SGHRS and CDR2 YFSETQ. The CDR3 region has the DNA TGCGCCAGCAGCTTGGCTCTGATGGCTCGGGGGAAGCCTGAAGCTTTCTTT. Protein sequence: CASSLALMARGKPEAFF. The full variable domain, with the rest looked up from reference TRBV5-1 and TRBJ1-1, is KAGVTQTPRYLIKTRGQQVTLSCSPISGHRSVSWYQQTPGQGLQFLFEYFSETQRNKGNFPGRFSGRQFSNSRSEMNVSTLELGDSALYLCASSLALMARGKPEAFFGQGTRLTVV.

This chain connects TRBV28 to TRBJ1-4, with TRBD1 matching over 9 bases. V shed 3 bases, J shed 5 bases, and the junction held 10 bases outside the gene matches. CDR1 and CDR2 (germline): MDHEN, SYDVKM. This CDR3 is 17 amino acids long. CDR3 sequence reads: CASSFPLTGGGNEKLFF. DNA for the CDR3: TGTGCCAGCAGTTTCCCACTGACAGGGGGTGGGAATGAAAAACTGTTTTTT. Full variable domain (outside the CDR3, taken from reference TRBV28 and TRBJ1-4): DVKVTQSSRYLVKRTGEKVFLECVQDMDHENMFWYRQDPGLGLRLIYFSYDVKMKEKGDIPEGYSVSREKKERFSLILESASTNQTSMYLCASSFPLTGGGNEKLFFGSGTQLSVL.

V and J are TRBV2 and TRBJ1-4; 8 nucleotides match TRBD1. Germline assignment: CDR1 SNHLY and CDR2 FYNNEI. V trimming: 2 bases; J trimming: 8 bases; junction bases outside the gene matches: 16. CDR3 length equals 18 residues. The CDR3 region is CASSETGLGQGGEEKLFF. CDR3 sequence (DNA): TGTGCCAGCAGTGAAACGGGCCTTGGACAGGGAGGAGAGGAAAAACTGTTTTTT.

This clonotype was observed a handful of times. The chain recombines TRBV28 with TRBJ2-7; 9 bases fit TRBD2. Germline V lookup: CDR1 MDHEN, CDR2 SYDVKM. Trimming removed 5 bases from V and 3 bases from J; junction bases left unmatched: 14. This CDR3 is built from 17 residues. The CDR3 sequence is CASSPSERAGGIYEQYF. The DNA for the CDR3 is TGTGCCAGCAGTCCCTCAGAGAGAGCGGGAGGCATCTACGAGCAGTACTTC.

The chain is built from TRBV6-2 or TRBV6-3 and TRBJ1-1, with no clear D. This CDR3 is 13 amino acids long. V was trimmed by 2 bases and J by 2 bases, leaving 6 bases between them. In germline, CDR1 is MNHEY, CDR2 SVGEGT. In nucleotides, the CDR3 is TGTGCCAGCAGTTACGTATACAACACTGAAGCTTTCTTT. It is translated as CASSYVYNTEAFF.

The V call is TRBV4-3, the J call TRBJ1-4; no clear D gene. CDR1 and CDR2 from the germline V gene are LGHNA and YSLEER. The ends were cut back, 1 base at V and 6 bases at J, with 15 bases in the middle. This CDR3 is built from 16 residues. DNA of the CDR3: TGCGCCAGCAGCCAAGCGAAAGAAAGGACTTATGAAAAACTGTTTTTT. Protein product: CASSQAKERTYEKLFF.

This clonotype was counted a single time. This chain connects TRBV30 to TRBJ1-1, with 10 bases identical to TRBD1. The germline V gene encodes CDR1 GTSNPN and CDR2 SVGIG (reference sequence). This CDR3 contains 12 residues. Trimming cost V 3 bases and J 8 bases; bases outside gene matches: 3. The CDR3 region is CAWSVTGGEAFF. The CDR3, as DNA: TGTGCCTGGAGCGTGACAGGGGGCGAAGCTTTCTTT.

In DNA, the CDR3 is TGCAGTGCTAGTGAGGGACGAGGGTACAATGAGCAGTTCTTC. Residues: CSASEGRGYNEQFF. J is TRBJ2-1 and V is TRBV20-1, with D tentatively TRBD1 or TRBD2 (5 bases each). This CDR3 contains 14 residues. Trimming removed 3 bases at V and 4 bases at J, with 13 bases between. Germline assignment: CDR1 DFQATT and CDR2 SNEGSKA (reference sequence).

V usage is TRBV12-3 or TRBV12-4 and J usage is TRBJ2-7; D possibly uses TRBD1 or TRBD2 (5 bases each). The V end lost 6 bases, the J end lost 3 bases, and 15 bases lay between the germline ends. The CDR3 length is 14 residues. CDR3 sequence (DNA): TGTGCCAGCAGCTCCCCCGGGACCTACTACGAGCAGTACTTC. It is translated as CASSSPGTYYEQYF.

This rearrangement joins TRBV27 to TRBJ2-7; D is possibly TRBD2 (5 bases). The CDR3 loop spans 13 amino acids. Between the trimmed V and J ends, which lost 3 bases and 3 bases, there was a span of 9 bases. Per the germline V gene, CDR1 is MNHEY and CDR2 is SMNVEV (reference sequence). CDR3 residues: CASSLTGNYEQYF. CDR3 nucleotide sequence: TGTGCCAGCAGTTTGACGGGAAACTACGAGCAGTACTTC.

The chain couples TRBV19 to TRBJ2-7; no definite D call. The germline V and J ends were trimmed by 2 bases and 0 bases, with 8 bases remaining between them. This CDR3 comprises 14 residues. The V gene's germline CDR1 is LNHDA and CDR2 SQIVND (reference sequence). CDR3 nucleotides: TGTGCCAGTAGTATAAACGGCCCCTCCTACGAGCAGTACTTC. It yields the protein CASSINGPSYEQYF.

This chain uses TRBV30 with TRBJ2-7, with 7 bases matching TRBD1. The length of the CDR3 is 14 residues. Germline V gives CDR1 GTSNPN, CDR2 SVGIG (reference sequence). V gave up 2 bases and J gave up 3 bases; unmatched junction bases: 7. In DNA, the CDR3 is TGTGCCTGGAGTCTTTACCGGGACAGCTACGAGCAGTACTTC. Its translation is CAWSLYRDSYEQYF.

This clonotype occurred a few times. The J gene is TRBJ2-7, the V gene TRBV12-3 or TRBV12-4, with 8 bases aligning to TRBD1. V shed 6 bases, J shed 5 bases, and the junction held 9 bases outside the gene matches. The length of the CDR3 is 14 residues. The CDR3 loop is CASSPQGAVNEQYF. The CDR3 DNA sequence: TGTGCCAGCAGCCCTCAGGGGGCGGTCAACGAGCAGTACTTC.